This T cell receptor (beta chain) was found in a study of OX40 agonist ivuxolimab in advanced cancers. For the study at large: Patients were treated with ivuxolimab, an agonistic anti-OX40 (CD134) antibody. A male proportion of 82.7% was recorded, with mean age 60 years and range about 20 to 85. Eligibility admitted prior anti-PD-1, anti-PD-L1 or anti-CTLA-4 therapy; roughly 40% had some.

Sampling times: baseline, cycle 4 day 1, cycle 7 day 1. The V gene's germline CDR1 is SEHNR and CDR2 FQNEAQ (reference sequence). CDR3 length: 15 amino acids. The V and J ends lost 5 bases and 1 base respectively, with 13 bases between them. The assay was immunoSEQ multiplex PCR, and TCRdb's table has in-frame clones only and misses some. The table lists around 80,000 clones, around 84% of them singletons. This chain links TRBV7-9 with TRBJ2-3; D may be TRBD1 or TRBD2 (5 bases each). Sequenced here: CD4+ or CD8+ T cells sorted from blood, sampled in a trial of the OX40 agonist ivuxolimab. This TCR derives from an adult with an advanced solid tumor such as melanoma, head and neck, liver or kidney cancer. CDR3: CASSRTGAGTDTQYF. The CDR3 DNA sequence: TGTGCCAGCAGCCGCACCGGGGCAGGCACAGATACGCAGTATTTT.